One and the same sample provided the 10 T cell receptor beta chains below, sequenced in a study of shared clonotypes between healthy human individuals. Sequencing was performed with immunoSEQ multiplex PCR; in TCRdb, only in-frame clones are kept and a portion is missing. Seen here are some 580,000 clones, around 97% observed once, and the top ten hold less than 0.065%. The sequenced sample was naive CD4+ T cells sorted from blood. Subset given: CD45RA+ positively selected. All receptors come from a woman between 25 and 40 years old in good health.

This sequence joins TRBV27 and TRBJ2-7; D may be TRBD2 (8 bases). The CDR3 covers 13 residues. Trimming shortened V by 5 bases and J by 11 bases, and 19 bases separated the two germline ends. From germline, CDR1 is MNHEY and CDR2 SMNVEV (reference sequence). CDR3 sequence (DNA): TGTGCCAGCAGTCCCAGCGGGAGCGGACAGGAGTACTTC. Translated: CASSPSGSGQEYF.

The chain combines TRBV5-1 with TRBJ2-7; D is possibly TRBD1 (5 bases). The CDR3 runs to 13 residues. Germline V lookup: CDR1 SGHRS, CDR2 YFSETQ. Trimming cost V 0 bases and J 6 bases, with 10 bases left between them. CDR3 residues: CASSLEGSGEQYF. CDR3 in DNA: TGCGCCAGCAGCTTGGAGGGGTCTGGCGAGCAGTACTTC.

The chain links TRBV5-1 to TRBJ2-7; 10 bases agree with TRBD2. The V gene end was trimmed by 0 bases and the J gene end by 4 bases; junction bases not matched to a gene: 4. The germline gives CDR1 SGHRS, CDR2 YFSETQ. This CDR3 region has 15 residues. CDR3 DNA sequence: TGCGCCAGCAGCTTGGCGCTAGCGGGGGAGTACGAGCAGTACTTC. It codes for CASSLALAGEYEQYF.

The chain's CDR3 is CASSQQVLTDTQYF. CDR3 nucleotides: TGTGCCAGTAGCCAACAGGTACTCACAGATACGCAGTATTTT. The chain recombines TRBV19 with TRBJ2-3; the D gene is possibly TRBD1 (5 bases). CDR1 LNHDA and CDR2 SQIVND come from the germline V gene (reference sequence). V was trimmed by 6 bases and J by 2 bases, leaving 12 bases between them. The CDR3 loop spans 14 amino acids.

The chain joins TRBV9 to TRBJ2-5, with 7 bases aligning to TRBD1. The CDR3 consists of 14 residues. V trimming: 0 bases; J trimming: 1 base; junction bases outside the gene matches: 0. The germline gives CDR1 SGDLS, CDR2 YYNGEE. CDR3 sequence: CASSVGQGQETQYF. The CDR3 region has the DNA TGTGCCAGCAGCGTAGGACAGGGCCAAGAGACCCAGTACTTC.

There are a few counts of this clone. The chain joins TRBV4-1 to TRBJ1-4; TRBD1 might be the D (5 bases). The CDR3 consists of 15 residues. CDR1 is MGHRA, CDR2 YSYEKL, per germline. V was shortened by 3 bases and J by 8 bases, with 16 bases between the two germline ends. For the CDR3, the DNA is TGCGCCAGCAGCCACGGTAACAGGATAGAGGAAAAACTGTTTTTT. As protein: CASSHGNRIEEKLFF.

CDR3 region: CASSFSSLYEQYF. For the CDR3, the DNA is TGTGCCAGCAGTTTTAGCTCTCTCTACGAGCAGTACTTC. V and J are TRBV27 and TRBJ2-7; D gene unclear. V was clipped by 3 bases and J by 3 bases, with 9 bases between them. Germline values: CDR1 MNHEY, CDR2 SMNVEV (reference sequence). The CDR3 is made up of 13 amino acids.

The chain links TRBV28 to TRBJ1-4; D might be TRBD1 (6 bases). Germline values: CDR1 MDHEN, CDR2 SYDVKM. The CDR3 extends over 17 amino acids. Trimming took 0 bases from V and 1 from J, leaving 12 bases between them. CDR3 sequence (DNA): TGTGCCAGCAGTTTATGGTCAGGGGTCTTAACTAATGAAAAACTGTTTTTT. It translates to CASSLWSGVLTNEKLFF.

This chain links TRBV5-1 with TRBJ1-1, with D possibly matching TRBD1 (6 bases). The CDR3 is 14 residues long. V was trimmed by 1 base and J by 1 base, leaving 8 bases between them. Germline V gene sequence: CDR1 SGHRS, CDR2 YFSETQ. CDR3 loop: CASSLTGQNTEAFF. The CDR3 nucleotides read TGCGCCAGCAGCTTGACAGGGCAGAACACTGAAGCTTTCTTT. Looking up the rest from reference TRBV5-1 and TRBJ1-1 gives the full variable domain: KAGVTQTPRYLIKTRGQQVTLSCSPISGHRSVSWYQQTPGQGLQFLFEYFSETQRNKGNFPGRFSGRQFSNSRSEMNVSTLELGDSALYLCASSLTGQNTEAFFGQGTRLTVV.

The rearrangement joins TRBV5-8 to TRBJ2-5; D possibly corresponds to TRBD2 (6 bases). Germline lookup yields CDR1 SGHTS and CDR2 YDEGEE. V lost 3 bases, J lost 3 bases, and 12 bases lay in between. The CDR3 is made up of 14 amino acids. The CDR3 spells CASSWSGVEETQYF. The CDR3 nucleotides are TGTGCCAGCAGCTGGTCGGGGGTAGAAGAGACCCAGTACTTC.